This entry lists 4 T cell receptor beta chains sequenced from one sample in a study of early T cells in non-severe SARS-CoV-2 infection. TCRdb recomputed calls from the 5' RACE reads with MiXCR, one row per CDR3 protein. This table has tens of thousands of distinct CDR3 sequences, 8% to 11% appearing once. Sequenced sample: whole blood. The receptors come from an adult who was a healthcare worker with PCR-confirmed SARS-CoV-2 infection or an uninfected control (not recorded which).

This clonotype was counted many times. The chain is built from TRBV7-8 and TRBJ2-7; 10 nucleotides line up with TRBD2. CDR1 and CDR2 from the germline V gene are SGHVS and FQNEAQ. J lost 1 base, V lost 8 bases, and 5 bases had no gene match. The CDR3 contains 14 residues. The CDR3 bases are TGTGCCAGCTCGAGGACTAGCGGTTCCTACGAGCAGTACTTC. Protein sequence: CASSRTSGSYEQYF.

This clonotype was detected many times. CDR3 sequence (DNA): TGCGCCAGCAGCCAAGATCCCGAGAACACTGAAGCTTTCTTT. It translates to CASSQDPENTEAFF. The chain carries TRBV4-1 and TRBJ1-1; D not certain. The CDR3 sequence is 14 residues long. The germline V and J ends were trimmed by 0 bases and 1 base, with 6 bases remaining between them. Per the germline V gene, CDR1 is MGHRA and CDR2 is YSYEKL.

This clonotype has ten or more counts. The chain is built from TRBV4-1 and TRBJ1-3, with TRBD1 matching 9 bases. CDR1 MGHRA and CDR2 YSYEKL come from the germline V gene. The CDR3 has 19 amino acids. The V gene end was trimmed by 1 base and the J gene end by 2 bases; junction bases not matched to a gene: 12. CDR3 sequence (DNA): TGCGCCAGCAGCCAAGCATCCCCTCTACAGGGGGCGACTGGAAACACCATATATTTT. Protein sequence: CASSQASPLQGATGNTIYF.

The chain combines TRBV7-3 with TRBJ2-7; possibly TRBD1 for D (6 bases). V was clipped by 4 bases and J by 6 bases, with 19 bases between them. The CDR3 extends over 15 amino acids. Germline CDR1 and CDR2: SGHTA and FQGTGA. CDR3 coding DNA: TGTGCCAGCAGCTCCATTCAGACAGGCTACTCCGAGCAGTACTTC. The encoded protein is CASSSIQTGYSEQYF.